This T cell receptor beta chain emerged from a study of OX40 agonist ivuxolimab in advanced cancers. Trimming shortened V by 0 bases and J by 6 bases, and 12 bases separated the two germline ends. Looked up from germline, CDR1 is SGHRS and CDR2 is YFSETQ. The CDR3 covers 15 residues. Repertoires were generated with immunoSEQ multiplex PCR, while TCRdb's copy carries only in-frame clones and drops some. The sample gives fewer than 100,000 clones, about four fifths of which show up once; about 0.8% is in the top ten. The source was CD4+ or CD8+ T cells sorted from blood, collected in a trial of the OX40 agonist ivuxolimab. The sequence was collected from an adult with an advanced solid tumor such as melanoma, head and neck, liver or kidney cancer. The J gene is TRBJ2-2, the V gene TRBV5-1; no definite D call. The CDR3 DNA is TGCGCCAGCAGCTTGGATGCGACACCCGCCGGGGAGCTGTTTTTT. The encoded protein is CASSLDATPAGELFF.